Following are 2 T cell receptor beta chains from one sample sequenced in a study of blood T cell repertoires in COVID-19. Using immunoSEQ multiplex PCR, the repertoire was profiled, and TCRdb retains in-frame clones only, with some absent. The repertoire has about 76,000 clones, about 90% of them found once; the top ten carry around 10%. Material: peripheral blood. Source of these receptors: a human donor in a cohort sampled during active COVID-19.

The rearrangement joins TRBV2 to TRBJ1-1; tentatively, D is TRBD1 (5 bases). The CDR3 length is 13 residues. Germline V gene data show CDR1 as SNHLY and CDR2 as FYNNEI. Trimming removed 1 base at V and 5 bases at J, with 8 bases between. The DNA for the CDR3 is TGTGCCAGCAGTGAAGACAGGTGGACTGAAGCTTTCTTT. Translation: CASSEDRWTEAFF.

The V and J genes are TRBV24-1 and TRBJ2-7; 7 positions match TRBD1. This CDR3 has 13 amino acids. Germline V gene sequence: CDR1 KGHDR, CDR2 SFDVKD. V was pared by 3 bases and J by 5 bases, with 3 bases of the junction left unmatched. The CDR3 bases are TGTGCCACCAGTGATCCTGACAGGGACGAGCAGTACTTC. Its protein is CATSDPDRDEQYF.